The 7 T cell receptor beta chains below all came from one sample that was sequenced in a study of regulatory T cells in long-lasting Graves disease. Arm-PCR of CDR3 regions with iRepertoire HTBI primers generated TCR beta libraries. TCRdb ran MiXCR on the multiplex PCR reads and lists one entry per CDR3 protein. The sample records 560,000 or so distinct CDR3 sequences, about 15% being singletons. Time point given: newly diagnosed GD, antithyroid drugs for less than 3 months. Making the TCR library involved RNA that had been extracted from PBMCs. This same sample was also part of a study on T cells in Graves' hyperthyroidism and ophthalmopathy.

The input for sequencing was peripheral blood mononuclear cells (PBMCs), taken at new diagnosis, from a patient treated with antithyroid drugs. The receptor source for this set is a man younger than 30 with Graves disease.

This clonotype was seen a few times. This sequence joins TRBV20-1 and TRBJ1-5, with TRBD1 as a possible D gene (6 bases). With 0 bases removed from V and 3 bases from J, the gap between germline ends came to 12 bases. The germline V gene encodes CDR1 DFQATT and CDR2 SNEGSKA (reference sequence). The CDR3 spans 15 residues. As DNA, the CDR3 is TGCAGTGCTAGAGATCTTTCAGGGGTCAATCAGCCCCAGCATTTT. Its translation: CSARDLSGVNQPQHF.

On this clonotype itself: With a much larger clone just one base away, this may be a read error. The chain links TRBV3-1 to TRBJ1-1; perhaps TRBD1 as D (5 bases). Germline V gene lookup returns CDR1 LGHDT and CDR2 YNNKEL (reference sequence). This CDR3 spans 15 amino acids. The CDR3 here is CASSQGAGLATEALF. The CDR3 nucleotides read TGTGCCAGCAGCCAAGGGGCGGGGCTGGCCACTGAAGCTCTCTTT.

Ten or more counts support this clonotype. The chain couples TRBV5-1 to TRBJ2-7; 9 bases match TRBD2. This CDR3 region has 15 residues. With 4 bases clipped from V and 4 bases from J, the junction kept 9 bases outside the gene matches. CDR1 is SGHRS, CDR2 YFSETQ, per germline. The CDR3: CASSAISGREYEQYF. The CDR3 DNA sequence: TGCGCCAGCAGCGCAATTAGCGGGAGAGAGTACGAGCAGTACTTC. The full variable domain, completed using reference TRBV5-1 and TRBJ2-7, is KAGVTQTPRYLIKTRGQQVTLSCSPISGHRSVSWYQQTPGQGLQFLFEYFSETQRNKGNFPGRFSGRQFSNSRSEMNVSTLELGDSALYLCASSAISGREYEQYFGPGTRLTVT.

The J gene is TRBJ1-4, the V gene TRBV7-9; 7 bases map to TRBD1. V dropped 5 bases and J dropped 5; count of bases not matched to a gene: 8. This CDR3 comprises 15 residues. Germline CDR1 reads SEHNR; CDR2 reads FQNEAQ (reference sequence). CDR3 in amino acids: CASSQIGQENEKLFF. The CDR3 bases are TGTGCCAGCAGCCAAATCGGACAGGAGAATGAAAAACTGTTTTTT.

In this sample, this clonotype turned up once. The chain employs TRBV5-8 and TRBJ2-7; D could derive from TRBD1 or TRBD2 (5 bases each). Per the germline V gene, CDR1 is SGHTS and CDR2 is YDEGEE. Trimming removed 4 bases at V and 6 bases at J, with 20 bases between. The CDR3 runs 15 residues. The CDR3 nucleotides are TGTGCCAGCAGCCCTTGGGGAAAGGGGAGCGGCGAGCAGTACTTC. Encoded protein: CASSPWGKGSGEQYF.

The V and J genes are TRBV13 and TRBJ2-1; D gene unclear. V was cut by 3 bases and J by 6 bases, with 9 bases left in between. The V gene's germline CDR1 is PRHDT and CDR2 FYEKMQ (reference sequence). This CDR3 has 13 amino acids. CDR3 DNA sequence: TGTGCCAGCAGCTTCCTTATGTTCAATGAGCAGTTCTTC. This translates into CASSFLMFNEQFF.

This clonotype has more than one count but fewer than ten. The chain recombines TRBV24-1 with TRBJ2-3; 12 nucleotides agree with TRBD2. V gave up 3 bases and J gave up 2 bases; unmatched junction bases: 8. Germline V gene lookup returns CDR1 KGHDR and CDR2 SFDVKD. This CDR3 comprises 18 residues. The DNA of the CDR3 is TGTGCCACCAGTGATCCCGGGACTAGCGGGTACTACACAGATACGCAGTATTTT. This codes for CATSDPGTSGYYTDTQYF.